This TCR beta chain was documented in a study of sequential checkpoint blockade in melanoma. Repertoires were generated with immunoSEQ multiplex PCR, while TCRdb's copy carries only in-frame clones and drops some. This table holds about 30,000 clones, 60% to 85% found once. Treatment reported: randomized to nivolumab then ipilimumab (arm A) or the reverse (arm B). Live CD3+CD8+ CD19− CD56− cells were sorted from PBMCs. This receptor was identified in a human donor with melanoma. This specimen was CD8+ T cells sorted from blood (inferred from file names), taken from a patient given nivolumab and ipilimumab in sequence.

Here the CDR3 DNA reads TGCGCCAGCAGCTTGACAGGGGTCCACGAGCAGTACTTC. This sequence encodes CASSLTGVHEQYF. This chain joins TRBV5-1 and TRBJ2-7, with TRBD1 identical over 7 bases. Per the germline V gene, CDR1 is SGHRS and CDR2 is YFSETQ. V lost 1 base and J lost 5; bases outside the gene matches: 3. This CDR3 contains 13 residues.